This T cell receptor beta chain appears in the sequencing data of a study of CD8 T cells in Susac syndrome. Random hexamers were used to reverse transcribe an amount of roughly 0.45 to 1 ug RNA. By means of immunoSEQ multiplex PCR, TCR beta CDR3 spanning 54 Vbeta and 13 Jbeta underwent amplification. From the immunoSEQ multiplex PCR reads, TCRdb called clonotypes with MiXCR, one entry per CDR3 protein. The table shows 95,000 to 150,000 distinct CDR3 sequences, with just under 95% occurring only once. The CDR3 is 14 residues long. The germline V gene encodes CDR1 LNHDA and CDR2 SQIVND (reference sequence). V was cut by 11 bases and J by 2 bases, with 16 bases left in between. The authors negatively isolated CD8+ and CD4+ T cells and FACS-enriched TEMRA cells.

The sequenced sample was CD8+ T cells from PBMCs. V is TRBV19 and J is TRBJ1-5; D is unclear. This clonotype was obtained from a human donor with Susac syndrome. CDR3 region: CASKAVSGNQPQHF. For the CDR3, the DNA is TGTGCCTCCAAGGCGGTAAGTGGCAATCAGCCCCAGCATTTT.